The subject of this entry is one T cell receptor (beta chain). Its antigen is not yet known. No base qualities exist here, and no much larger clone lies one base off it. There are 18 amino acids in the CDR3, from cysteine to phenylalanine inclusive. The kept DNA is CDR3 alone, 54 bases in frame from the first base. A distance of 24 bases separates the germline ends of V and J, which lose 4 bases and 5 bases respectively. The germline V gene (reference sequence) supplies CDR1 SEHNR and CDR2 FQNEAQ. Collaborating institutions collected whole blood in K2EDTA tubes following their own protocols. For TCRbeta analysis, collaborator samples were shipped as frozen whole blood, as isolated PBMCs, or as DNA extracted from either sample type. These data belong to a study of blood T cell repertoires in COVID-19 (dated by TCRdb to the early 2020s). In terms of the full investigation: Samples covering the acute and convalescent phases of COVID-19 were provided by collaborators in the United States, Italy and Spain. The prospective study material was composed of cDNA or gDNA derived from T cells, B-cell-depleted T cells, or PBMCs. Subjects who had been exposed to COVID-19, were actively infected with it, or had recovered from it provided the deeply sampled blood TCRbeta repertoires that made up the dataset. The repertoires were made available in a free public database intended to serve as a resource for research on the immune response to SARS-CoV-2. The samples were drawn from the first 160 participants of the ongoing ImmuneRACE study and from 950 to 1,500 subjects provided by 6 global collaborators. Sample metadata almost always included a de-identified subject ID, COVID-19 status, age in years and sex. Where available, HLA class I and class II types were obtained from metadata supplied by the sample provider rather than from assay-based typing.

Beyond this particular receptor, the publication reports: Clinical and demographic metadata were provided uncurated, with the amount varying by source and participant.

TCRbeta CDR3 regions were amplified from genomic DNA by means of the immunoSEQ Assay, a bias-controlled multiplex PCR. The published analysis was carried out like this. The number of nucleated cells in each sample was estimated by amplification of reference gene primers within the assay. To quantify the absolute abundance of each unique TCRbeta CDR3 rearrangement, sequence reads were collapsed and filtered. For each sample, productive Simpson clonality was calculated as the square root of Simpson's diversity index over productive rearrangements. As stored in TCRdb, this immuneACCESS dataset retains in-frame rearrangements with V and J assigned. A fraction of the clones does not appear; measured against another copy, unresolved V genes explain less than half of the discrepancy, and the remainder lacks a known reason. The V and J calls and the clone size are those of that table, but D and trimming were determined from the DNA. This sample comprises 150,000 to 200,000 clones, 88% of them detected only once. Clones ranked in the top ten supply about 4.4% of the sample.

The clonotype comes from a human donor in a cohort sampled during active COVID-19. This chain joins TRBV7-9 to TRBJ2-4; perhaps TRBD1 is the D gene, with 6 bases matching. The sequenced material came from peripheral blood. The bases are TGTGCCAGCAGCTCGTCCTATAAACAGGGAGTTAACGAAAACATTCAGTACTTC. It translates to CASSSSYKQGVNENIQYF.